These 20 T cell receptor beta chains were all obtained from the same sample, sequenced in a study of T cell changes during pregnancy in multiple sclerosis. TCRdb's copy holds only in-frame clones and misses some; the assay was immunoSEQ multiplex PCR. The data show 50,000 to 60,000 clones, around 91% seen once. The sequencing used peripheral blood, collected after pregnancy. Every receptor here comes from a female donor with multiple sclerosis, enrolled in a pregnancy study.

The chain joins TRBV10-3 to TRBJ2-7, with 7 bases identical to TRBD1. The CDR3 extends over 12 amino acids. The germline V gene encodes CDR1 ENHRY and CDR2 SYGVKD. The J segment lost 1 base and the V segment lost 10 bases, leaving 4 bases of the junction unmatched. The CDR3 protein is CATTGQSYEQYF. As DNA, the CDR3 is TGTGCCACCACGGGACAGTCCTACGAGCAGTACTTC.

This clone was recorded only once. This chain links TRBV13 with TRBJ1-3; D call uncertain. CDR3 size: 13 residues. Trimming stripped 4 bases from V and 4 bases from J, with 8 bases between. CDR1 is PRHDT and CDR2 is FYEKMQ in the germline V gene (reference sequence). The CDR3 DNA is TGTGCCAGCAGCTCCTCAGCGGGAAACACCATATATTTT. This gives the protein CASSSSAGNTIYF.

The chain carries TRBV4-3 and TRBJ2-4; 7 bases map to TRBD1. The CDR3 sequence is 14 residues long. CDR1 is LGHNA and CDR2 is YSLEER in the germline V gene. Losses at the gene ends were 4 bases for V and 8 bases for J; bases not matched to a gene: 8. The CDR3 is CASSLLDRPHIQYF. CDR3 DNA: TGCGCCAGCAGCCTTCTGGACAGGCCACACATTCAGTACTTC.

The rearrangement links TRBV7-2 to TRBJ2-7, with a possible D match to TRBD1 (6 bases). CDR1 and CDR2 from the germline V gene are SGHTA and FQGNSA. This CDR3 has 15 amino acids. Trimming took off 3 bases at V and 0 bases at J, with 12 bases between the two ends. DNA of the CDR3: TGTGCCAGCAGCTTCGACAGGACCTTCTCCTACGAGCAGTACTTC. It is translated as CASSFDRTFSYEQYF.

The DNA for the CDR3 is TGTGCCAGCAGCTTACGGGACAGGGGTGAAGCTTTCTTT. As protein: CASSLRDRGEAFF. The chain is built from TRBV5-4 and TRBJ1-1, with 10 bases that match TRBD1. Germline V gene sequence: CDR1 SGHNT, CDR2 YYREEE (reference sequence). CDR3 size: 13 residues. With V trimmed by 2 bases and J by 7 bases, 2 bases remained unmatched.

CDR3 sequence reads: CASSLGYANYGYTF. In DNA form, the CDR3 reads TGTGCCAGCAGCTTAGGTTATGCTAACTATGGCTACACCTTC. V usage is TRBV7-2 and J usage is TRBJ1-2, with D hard to call. Germline CDR1 is SGHTA and CDR2 is FQGNSA. V lost 1 base to trimming and J lost 0 bases, with 6 bases between them. The CDR3 spans 14 residues.

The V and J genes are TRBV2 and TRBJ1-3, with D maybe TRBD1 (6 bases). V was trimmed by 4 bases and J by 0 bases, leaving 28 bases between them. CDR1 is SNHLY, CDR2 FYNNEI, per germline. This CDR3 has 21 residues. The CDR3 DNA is TGTGCCAGCAGTGGGGGTAGGTTCAAGGGGACAACCAAGAGCTCTGGAAACACCATATATTTT. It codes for CASSGGRFKGTTKSSGNTIYF.

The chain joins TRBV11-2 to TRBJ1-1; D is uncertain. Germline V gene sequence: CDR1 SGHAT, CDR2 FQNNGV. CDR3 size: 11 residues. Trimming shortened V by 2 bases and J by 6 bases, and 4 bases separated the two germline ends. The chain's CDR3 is CASSLSSEAFF. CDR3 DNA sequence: TGTGCCAGCAGCTTAAGCTCTGAAGCTTTCTTT. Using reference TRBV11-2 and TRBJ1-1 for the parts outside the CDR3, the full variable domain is EAGVAQSPRYKIIEKRQSVAFWCNPISGHATLYWYQQILGQGPKLLIQFQNNGVVDDSQLPKDRFSAERLKGVDSTLKIQPAKLEDSAVYLCASSLSSEAFFGQGTRLTVV.

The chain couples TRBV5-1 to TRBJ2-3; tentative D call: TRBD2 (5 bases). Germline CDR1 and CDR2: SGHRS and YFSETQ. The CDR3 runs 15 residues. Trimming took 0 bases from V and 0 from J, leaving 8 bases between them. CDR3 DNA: TGCGCCAGCAGCTTGGCACGGGGAAGCACAGATACGCAGTATTTT. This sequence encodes CASSLARGSTDTQYF.

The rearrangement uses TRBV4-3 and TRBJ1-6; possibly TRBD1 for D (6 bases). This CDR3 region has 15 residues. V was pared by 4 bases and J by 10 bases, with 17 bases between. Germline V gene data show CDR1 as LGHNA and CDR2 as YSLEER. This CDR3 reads CASSPQPRQDSPLHF. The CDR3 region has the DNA TGCGCCAGCAGCCCGCAGCCCAGACAGGACTCACCCCTCCACTTT.

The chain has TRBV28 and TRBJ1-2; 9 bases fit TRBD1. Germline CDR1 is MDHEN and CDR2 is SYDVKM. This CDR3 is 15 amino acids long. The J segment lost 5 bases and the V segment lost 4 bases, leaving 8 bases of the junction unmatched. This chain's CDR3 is CASSSHDRGSYGYTF. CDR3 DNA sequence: TGTGCCAGCAGTTCCCATGACAGGGGGTCATATGGCTACACCTTC.

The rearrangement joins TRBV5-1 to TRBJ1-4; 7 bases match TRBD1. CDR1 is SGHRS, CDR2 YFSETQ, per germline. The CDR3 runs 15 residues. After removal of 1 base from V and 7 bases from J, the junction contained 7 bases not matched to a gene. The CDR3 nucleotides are TGCGCCAGCAGCTTGCCTTCCCAGGGGGGTGAAAAACTGTTTTTT. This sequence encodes CASSLPSQGGEKLFF.

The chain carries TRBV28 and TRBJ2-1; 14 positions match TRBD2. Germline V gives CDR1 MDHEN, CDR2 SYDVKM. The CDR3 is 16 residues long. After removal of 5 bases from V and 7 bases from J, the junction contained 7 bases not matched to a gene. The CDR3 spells CASSLTSGGVSNEQFF. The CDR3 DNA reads TGTGCCAGCAGTCTGACTAGCGGGGGGGTGTCGAATGAGCAGTTCTTC. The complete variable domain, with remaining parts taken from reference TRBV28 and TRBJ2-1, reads DVKVTQSSRYLVKRTGEKVFLECVQDMDHENMFWYRQDPGLGLRLIYFSYDVKMKEKGDIPEGYSVSREKKERFSLILESASTNQTSMYLCASSLTSGGVSNEQFFGPGTRLTVL.

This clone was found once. The CDR3 coding sequence is TGCGCCAGCAGCCTAGGAGCTTACAATGAGCAGTTCTTC. Its protein is CASSLGAYNEQFF. The chain has TRBV4-1 and TRBJ2-1, with D unclear. The germline CDR1 and CDR2 sequences are MGHRA and YSYEKL. CDR3 size: 13 residues. V was pared by 4 bases and J by 4 bases, with 8 bases between.

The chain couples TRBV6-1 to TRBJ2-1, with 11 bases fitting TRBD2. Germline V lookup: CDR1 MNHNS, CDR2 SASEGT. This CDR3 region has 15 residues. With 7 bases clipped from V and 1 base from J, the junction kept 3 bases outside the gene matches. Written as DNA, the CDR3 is TGTGCCAGCACAGGGACTAGCGGTTCCTACAATGAGCAGTTCTTC. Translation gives CASTGTSGSYNEQFF.

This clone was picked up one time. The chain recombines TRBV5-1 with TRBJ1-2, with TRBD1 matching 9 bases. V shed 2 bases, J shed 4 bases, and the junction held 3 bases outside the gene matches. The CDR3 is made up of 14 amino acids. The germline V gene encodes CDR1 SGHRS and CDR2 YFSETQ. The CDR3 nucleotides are TGCGCCAGCAGCTTCGGGACAGGGTCCTATGGCTACACCTTC. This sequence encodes CASSFGTGSYGYTF. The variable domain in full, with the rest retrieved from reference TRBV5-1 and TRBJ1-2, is KAGVTQTPRYLIKTRGQQVTLSCSPISGHRSVSWYQQTPGQGLQFLFEYFSETQRNKGNFPGRFSGRQFSNSRSEMNVSTLELGDSALYLCASSFGTGSYGYTFGSGTRLTVV.

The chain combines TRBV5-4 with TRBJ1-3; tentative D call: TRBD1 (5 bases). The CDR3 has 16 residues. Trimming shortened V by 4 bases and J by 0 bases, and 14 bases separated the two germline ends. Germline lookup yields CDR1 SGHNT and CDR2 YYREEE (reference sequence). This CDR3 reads CASSPFGGNSGNTIYF. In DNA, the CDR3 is TGTGCCAGCAGCCCCTTTGGGGGGAACTCTGGAAACACCATATATTTT.

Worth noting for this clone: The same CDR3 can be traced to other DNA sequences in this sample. The CDR3 here is CASSLGLASYNEQFF. The CDR3 DNA reads as TGCGCCAGCAGCTTGGGTCTAGCTTCGTACAATGAGCAGTTCTTC. The chain links TRBV5-1 to TRBJ2-1; tentatively, D is TRBD2 (5 bases). CDR3 length: 15 residues. The germline V and J ends were trimmed by 0 bases and 4 bases, with 11 bases remaining between them. The V gene's germline CDR1 is SGHRS and CDR2 YFSETQ.

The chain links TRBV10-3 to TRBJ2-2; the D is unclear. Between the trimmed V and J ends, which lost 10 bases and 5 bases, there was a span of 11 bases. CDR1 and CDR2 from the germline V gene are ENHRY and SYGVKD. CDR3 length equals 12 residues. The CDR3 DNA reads TGTGCCACCACTTATCCGACCGGGGAGCTGTTTTTT. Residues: CATTYPTGELFF.

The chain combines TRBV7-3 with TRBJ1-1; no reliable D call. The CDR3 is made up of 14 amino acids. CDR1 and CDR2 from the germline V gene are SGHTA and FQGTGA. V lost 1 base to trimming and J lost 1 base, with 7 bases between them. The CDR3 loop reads CASSLSGPNTEAFF. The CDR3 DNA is TGTGCCAGCAGCTTAAGCGGTCCGAACACTGAAGCTTTCTTT.